This T cell receptor beta chain was sequenced for a study of T cells in Graves' hyperthyroidism and ophthalmopathy. Study details: Peripheral blood draws took place at initial diagnosis, ahead of any treatment. General study findings and limits: A model of 13 V-J pairs discriminated ophthalmopathy from stable hyperthyroidism.

The CDR3 is 13 residues long. The germline gives CDR1 DFQATT, CDR2 SNEGSKA (reference sequence). The TCR beta CDR3 regions underwent amplification using RNA transcripts as the source. When the TCR CDR3 underwent first-round RT-PCR, the HTBI primer set was used. Using its own MiXCR run on the multiplex PCR reads, TCRdb lists one record per CDR3 protein. The sample lists around 370,000 distinct CDR3 sequences, around 20% occurring once. Concerning this clonotype itself: Its antigen remains unidentified. This may arise from a read error, as a much more abundant clone is one base away.

This sequence originates from a man aged 18 to 30 with Graves' ophthalmopathy. The chain is built from TRBV20-1 and TRBJ1-5, with 7 positions matching TRBD1. The sequenced material came from blood. The CDR3 protein is CSVTGTSNQSQHF. The CDR3 nucleotides read TGCAGTGTGACAGGGACGAGCAATCAGTCCCAGCATTTT.